The 27 T cell receptor beta chains in this list originate from one sample, sequenced in a study of regulatory T cells in long-lasting Graves disease (dated by TCRdb to about 2021). The intended sense of this specimen's time point label: newly diagnosed GD, antithyroid drugs for less than 3 months. For both TCR sequencing and RNA sequencing, RNA was extracted from PBMCs in TRIzol. Library method: multiplex PCR. The listed sequencing device is Illumina HiSeq 4000. CDR3 regions were amplified by Arm-PCR with iRepertoire HTBI primers to construct TCR beta libraries. TCRdb reran the public reads through fastp at Q25 and MiXCR, keeping productive beta chains. Identical CDR3 protein sequences are pooled into one entry, listed with their most common genes and DNA. The sample records about 470,000 distinct CDR3 sequences, under 20% of which are singletons. The ten largest clonotypes hold over 9% of the sample.

This sample also belongs to another study, concerning T cells in Graves' hyperthyroidism and ophthalmopathy.

Sequencing used peripheral blood mononuclear cells (PBMCs), obtained at new diagnosis, from a patient treated with antithyroid drugs. The receptors here all came from a man aged 40-55 years with Graves disease. Donor details come from another sample of the same person, matched by shared clones.

V and J are TRBV20-1 and TRBJ1-3; TRBD1 is a possible D gene (6 bases). Looked up from germline, CDR1 is DFQATT and CDR2 is SNEGSKA (reference sequence). The CDR3 extends over 11 amino acids. Trimming removed 6 bases from V and 4 bases from J, with 7 bases in between. CDR3 in DNA: TGCAGTGCAGGGACAGGAAACACCATATATTTT. This translates into CSAGTGNTIYF.

This chain connects TRBV18 to TRBJ2-2; tentatively, D is TRBD1 (5 bases). V was trimmed by 0 bases and J by 3 bases, leaving 11 bases between them. Germline CDR1 KGHSH, CDR2 LQKENI. The CDR3 length is 16 residues. Written as DNA, the CDR3 is TGTGCCAGCTCACCACCATGGCGGACACACACCGGGGAGCTGTTTTTT. Amino acids: CASSPPWRTHTGELFF.

The genes are TRBV20-1 and TRBJ2-1; maybe TRBD2 (6 bases). The CDR3 length is 15 residues. CDR1 DFQATT and CDR2 SNEGSKA come from the germline V gene (reference sequence). V lost 6 bases, J lost 3 bases, and 18 bases lay in between. The DNA of the CDR3 is TGCAGTGCAGGGAGGAATTACCAAAACTACAATGAGCAGTTCTTC. It is translated as CSAGRNYQNYNEQFF.

This clonotype was observed at least ten times. The V call is TRBV7-8, the J call TRBJ1-2; D is uncertain. CDR1 SGHVS and CDR2 FQNEAQ come from the germline V gene. CDR3 length equals 15 residues. Trimming removed 1 base from V and 4 bases from J, with 13 bases in between. The DNA for the CDR3 is TGTGCCAGCAGCTTAGGACCCGACCTCGGCTATGGCTACACCTTC. Its translation is CASSLGPDLGYGYTF.

The V call is TRBV15, the J call TRBJ2-3; the D is unclear. V was cut by 0 bases and J by 1 base, with 11 bases left in between. Germline V CDR1 and CDR2: LNHNV, YYDKDF (reference sequence). CDR3 length: 16 residues. The CDR3 DNA follows: TGTGCCACCAGCAGAGATCGCGGTCTAGGCACAGATACGCAGTATTTT. Translating gives CATSRDRGLGTDTQYF.

This clonotype was counted ten times or more. V is TRBV28 and J is TRBJ2-1; D gene uncertain. Germline loops: CDR1 MDHEN, CDR2 SYDVKM. The CDR3 runs to 14 residues. V gave up 7 bases and J gave up 6 bases, with 16 bases separating them. CDR3 sequence (DNA): TGTGCCAGCATCCCAGAAGGCAGCCGCAATGAGCAGTTCTTC. Residues: CASIPEGSRNEQFF.

The chain has TRBV24-1 and TRBJ2-2, with 10 bases identical to TRBD1. This CDR3 is 18 amino acids long. The germline gives CDR1 KGHDR, CDR2 SFDVKD. V lost 4 bases and J lost 8; bases outside the gene matches: 15. The DNA of the CDR3 is TGTGCCACCAGTGACCCCCGCCGGGACAGGGGCGTACGAGGGGAGCTGTTTTTT. Protein sequence: CATSDPRRDRGVRGELFF.

The chain recombines TRBV29-1 with TRBJ2-7; D may be TRBD1 (6 bases). This CDR3 region has 12 residues. Germline V gives CDR1 SQVTM, CDR2 ANQGSEA. Trimming cost V 4 bases and J 0 bases, with 7 bases left between them. As DNA, the CDR3 is TGCAGCGTTGGACAGGACTCCTACGAGCAGTACTTC. Encoded protein: CSVGQDSYEQYF.

The gene calls are TRBV19 and TRBJ2-7, with 8 nucleotides matching TRBD1. V lost 4 bases and J lost 1; bases outside the gene matches: 9. The CDR3 runs to 16 residues. Germline loops: CDR1 LNHDA, CDR2 SQIVND (reference sequence). DNA for the CDR3: TGTGCCAGTAGTAGATCCCGACAGGGGTCGTCCTACGAGCAGTACTTC. Encoded protein: CASSRSRQGSSYEQYF.

A few counts support this clonotype. The rearrangement links TRBV7-2 to TRBJ1-2; 8 nucleotides agree with TRBD1. Germline V lookup: CDR1 SGHTA, CDR2 FQGNSA. This CDR3 has 15 residues. The V gene end was trimmed by 5 bases and the J gene end by 0 bases; junction bases not matched to a gene: 5. CDR3 amino acids: CASSPTGGTNYGYTF. CDR3 coding DNA: TGTGCCAGCAGCCCTACAGGGGGGACTAACTATGGCTACACCTTC.

This clonotype has ten or more counts. The chain employs TRBV15 and TRBJ1-5; D remains ambiguous. The germline V and J ends were trimmed by 0 bases and 0 bases, with 9 bases remaining between them. The CDR3 totals 16 residues. Germline V CDR1 and CDR2: LNHNV, YYDKDF (reference sequence). The CDR3 DNA reads as TGTGCCACCAGCAGAGACATACACGGTAGCAATCAGCCCCAGCATTTT. It yields the protein CATSRDIHGSNQPQHF.

The CDR3 sequence is CASSVETISYEQYF. For the CDR3, the DNA is TGTGCCAGCAGCGTAGAGACAATCTCCTACGAGCAGTACTTC. This chain uses TRBV7-2 with TRBJ2-7, with D unresolved. The germline gives CDR1 SGHTA, CDR2 FQGNSA. V was trimmed by 5 bases and J by 0 bases, leaving 11 bases between them. The CDR3 length is 14 residues. The full variable domain, in which reference TRBV7-2 and TRBJ2-7 provide the parts outside the CDR3, is GAGVSQSPSNKVTEKGKDVELRCDPISGHTALYWYRQSLGQGLEFLIYFQGNSAPDKSGLPSDRFSAERTGGSVSTLTIQRTQQEDSAVYLCASSVETISYEQYFGPGTRLTVT.

At least ten counts were recorded for this clonotype. This rearrangement joins TRBV2 to TRBJ2-1; D remains ambiguous. The germline V gene encodes CDR1 SNHLY and CDR2 FYNNEI. CDR3 length equals 16 residues. V dropped 3 bases and J dropped 0 bases, with 12 bases sitting between them. CDR3 residues: CASSEVGKSSYNEQFF. The DNA of the CDR3 is TGTGCCAGCAGTGAGGTGGGGAAAAGCTCCTACAATGAGCAGTTCTTC. The variable domain in full, with the rest retrieved from reference TRBV2 and TRBJ2-1, is EPEVTQTPSHQVTQMGQEVILRCVPISNHLYFYWYRQILGQKVEFLVSFYNNEISEKSEIFDDQFSVERPDGSNFTLKIRSTKLEDSAMYFCASSEVGKSSYNEQFFGPGTRLTVL.

This clonotype appeared many times. The chain carries TRBV7-2 and TRBJ2-5, with a weak D call TRBD2 (6 bases). Germline CDR1 reads SGHTA; CDR2 reads FQGNSA. The CDR3 spans 16 residues. The V and J ends lost 4 bases and 5 bases respectively, with 20 bases between them. CDR3 in DNA: TGTGCCAGCAGCTACGGGAAAATCGGCAGCGGGGAGACCCAGTACTTC. As protein: CASSYGKIGSGETQYF. The full variable domain, its missing parts supplied by reference TRBV7-2 and TRBJ2-5, is GAGVSQSPSNKVTEKGKDVELRCDPISGHTALYWYRQSLGQGLEFLIYFQGNSAPDKSGLPSDRFSAERTGGSVSTLTIQRTQQEDSAVYLCASSYGKIGSGETQYFGPGTRLLVL.

This clonotype appeared a few times. The CDR3 reads CASSRFPTGTYEQYF. As DNA, the CDR3 is TGTGCCAGCAGCAGATTCCCGACAGGGACCTACGAGCAGTACTTC. The chain joins TRBV27 to TRBJ2-7; 7 bases align to TRBD1. The J segment lost 2 bases and the V segment lost 6 bases, leaving 10 bases of the junction unmatched. The CDR3 has 15 amino acids. Germline V lookup: CDR1 MNHEY, CDR2 SMNVEV (reference sequence).

The CDR3 protein is CATKKDRDGETQYF. The CDR3 nucleotides are TGTGCCACTAAGAAGGACAGGGACGGAGAGACCCAGTACTTC. This rearrangement joins TRBV10-3 to TRBJ2-5; TRBD1 matches at 8 bases. The V segment lost 10 bases and the J segment 4 bases; nucleotides outside the gene matches: 11. The CDR3 totals 14 residues. Germline CDR1 reads ENHRY; CDR2 reads SYGVKD.

This clonotype was seen repeatedly, ten times or more. The chain combines TRBV28 with TRBJ2-5; D uncertain. Germline CDR1 MDHEN, CDR2 SYDVKM. Deletions cut 3 bases from V and 4 bases from J, with 9 bases between. The CDR3 is 13 amino acids. The CDR3 coding sequence is TGTGCCAGCAGTTTTGGTTTTGGAGAGACCCAGTACTTC. It encodes CASSFGFGETQYF.

The chain has TRBV19 and TRBJ1-1; D is perhaps TRBD1 (6 bases). This CDR3 spans 15 amino acids. Germline CDR1 and CDR2: LNHDA and SQIVND (reference sequence). Trimming stripped 4 bases from V and 1 base from J, with 13 bases between. CDR3 residues: CASSTSDRPNTEAFF. The CDR3 DNA is TGTGCCAGTAGTACATCGGACAGACCGAACACTGAAGCTTTCTTT.

This sequence joins TRBV12-3 or TRBV12-4 and TRBJ2-3; D gene uncertain. Between the trimmed V and J ends, which lost 6 bases and 4 bases, there was a span of 8 bases. The CDR3 contains 12 residues. CDR3 region: CASRGYPDTQYF. The CDR3 nucleotides are TGTGCCAGCAGGGGGTATCCAGATACGCAGTATTTT.

The chain employs TRBV27 and TRBJ1-5; D is perhaps TRBD1 (6 bases). V was clipped by 2 bases and J by 4 bases, with 9 bases between them. The CDR3 runs to 14 residues. The germline V gene has CDR1 MNHEY and CDR2 SMNVEV (reference sequence). This chain's CDR3 is CASSLTGINQPQHF. CDR3 in DNA: TGTGCCAGCAGTTTAACAGGGATTAATCAGCCCCAGCATTTT.

This clonotype was seen a handful of times. This chain links TRBV19 with TRBJ1-3, with no clear D. The V end was cut by 9 bases, the J end by 1 base, with 10 bases between. Germline V CDR1 and CDR2: LNHDA, SQIVND (reference sequence). This CDR3 has 13 residues. The DNA of the CDR3 is TGTGCCAGCTCGACGGGGTCTGGAAACACCATATATTTT. This codes for CASSTGSGNTIYF.

This clonotype showed up many times. This CDR3 reads CATSDSTGKTYNEQFF. Written as DNA, the CDR3 is TGTGCCACCAGTGATTCGACAGGGAAAACCTACAATGAGCAGTTCTTC. V gene TRBV24-1 combines with J gene TRBJ2-1; 7 bases align to TRBD1. This CDR3 is built from 16 residues. Germline loops: CDR1 KGHDR, CDR2 SFDVKD. V dropped 2 bases and J dropped 2; count of bases not matched to a gene: 5.

As to this clonotype: A much larger clone differs from this one at a single base, so this may be a read error. The V call is TRBV7-2, the J call TRBJ2-2; 10 positions agree with TRBD2. The length of the CDR3 is 13 residues. V shed 10 bases and J 8 bases; nucleotides not matched to a gene: 7. CDR1 and CDR2 from the germline V gene are SGHTA and FQGNSA. This CDR3 is CATKREGQGELFF. The DNA for the CDR3 is TGTGCCACCAAGCGGGAGGGCCAAGGGGAGCTGTTTTTT. The full variable domain, in which reference TRBV7-2 and TRBJ2-2 provide the parts outside the CDR3, is GAGVSQSPSNKVTEKGKDVELRCDPISGHTALYWYRQSLGQGLEFLIYFQGNSAPDKSGLPSDRFSAERTGGSVSTLTIQRTQQEDSAVYLCATKREGQGELFFGEGSRLTVL.

This clonotype was recorded at least ten times. A read error may account for a junction end that differs from germline. The chain joins TRBV5-1 to TRBJ1-1, with D tentatively TRBD1 (5 bases). Looked up from germline, CDR1 is SGHRS and CDR2 is YFSETQ. CDR3 length: 13 residues. The CDR3 bases are TGTGCCAGCAGCTTGGGGCAGGAACCTGAAGCTTTCTTT. Its translation is CASSLGQEPEAFF.

The rearrangement joins TRBV5-1 to TRBJ1-1; D gene unclear. CDR3 length: 15 residues. The ends were cut back, 0 bases at V and 1 base at J, with 10 bases in the middle. Looked up from germline, CDR1 is SGHRS and CDR2 is YFSETQ. In DNA, the CDR3 is TGCGCCAGCAGCTTGGGGGCGGGGAAGAACACTGAAGCTTTCTTT. Translated: CASSLGAGKNTEAFF.

Regarding this clonotype: This clone may be a read error of a much larger clone one base away. The J gene is TRBJ2-1, the V gene TRBV6-1; 13 bases line up with TRBD2. The V gene end was trimmed by 10 bases and the J gene end by 5 bases; junction bases not matched to a gene: 8. The CDR3 totals 15 residues. Germline V gives CDR1 MNHNS, CDR2 SASEGT. CDR3 in DNA: TGTGCCACACGGACTAGCGGGAGTCCCAACAATGAGCAGTTCTTC. It codes for CATRTSGSPNNEQFF.

This clonotype was observed at least ten times. The genes are TRBV7-3 and TRBJ2-3; possibly TRBD2 for D (6 bases). Germline V CDR1 and CDR2: SGHTA, FQGTGA. V shed 5 bases and J shed 8 bases, with 17 bases lying between them. This CDR3 has 14 residues. The CDR3 DNA is TGTGCCAGCAGCCCCAGAGGAGGGTACGGTACGCAGTATTTT. It specifies CASSPRGGYGTQYF.